A selection of T cell receptor beta chains follows, all from one sample in a study of cytomegalovirus exposure and HLA in healthy donors. The method was immunoSEQ multiplex PCR; TCRdb's version includes in-frame clones alone and lacks a portion of them. This sample has about 110,000 clones; 60% to 80% occur once, and the top ten carry roughly 2.5%. Sequenced material: PBMCs. The source of these receptors is a man aged 45-65 years in good health and CMV-seropositive. Both conserved end residues are part of each CDR3. A D gene is named only where the DNA matches it firmly. Size is omitted from some rows. Given values are once, few, many or a class for expanded clones.

v_gene	abundance	d_gene	j_gene	CDR3nt	CDR3aa
TRBV9	-	-	TRBJ1-5	TGTGCCAGCAGCGTACGAGGGTCCGGCAATCAGCCCCAGCATTTT	CASSVRGSGNQPQHF
TRBV15	-	TRBD2	TRBJ2-5	TGTGCCACCAGCAGGGGCCGACTAGCGGGAGGGCCGGAGACCCAGTACTTC	CATSRGRLAGGPETQYF
TRBV6-1	few	TRBD1	TRBJ1-1	TGTGCCAGCAAGGACAGGGGAGCTTTCTTT	CASKDRGAFF
TRBV10-3	-	-	TRBJ2-5	TGTGCCATCGCATTACAGGAAGAGACCCAGTACTTC	CAIALQEETQYF
TRBV7-9	-	TRBD1	TRBJ1-1	TGTGCCGGCAGTTCAAGCAGGGACAGGGGGGAAGCTTTCTTT	CAGSSSRDRGEAFF
TRBV12-5	-	-	TRBJ1-2	TGTGCTAGTGGTTTGGGGCAAGGAGGGAACTCGTTGGGCTACACCTTC	CASGLGQGGNSLGYTF
TRBV5-1	few	TRBD2	TRBJ2-1	TGCGCCAGCAGCTTGAGGCCTAGCGGGGGTGAAGGCACTGAGCAGTTCTTC	CASSLRPSGGEGTEQFF
TRBV5-1	-	-	TRBJ1-1	TGCGCCAGCAGCTTCAGCGGGGGGTCTGGGTACACTGAAGCTTTCTTT	CASSFSGGSGYTEAFF
TRBV27	few	-	TRBJ2-3	TGTGCCAGCAGTTTATTCCCGTCAGGCACAGATACGCAGTATTTT	CASSLFPSGTDTQYF
TRBV6-1	-	-	TRBJ1-6	TGTGCCAGCAGCTGGGACACCTATAATTCACCCCTCCACTTT	CASSWDTYNSPLHF
TRBV6-1	-	TRBD1	TRBJ1-2	TGTGCCAGCAGTGGTGTGACAGGGTATGGCTACACCTTC	CASSGVTGYGYTF
TRBV18	-	-	TRBJ1-1	TGTGCCAGCTCACCAAAGGCCAGGGCGCCTGAAGCTTTCTTT	CASSPKARAPEAFF
TRBV5-1	-	TRBD2	TRBJ2-5	TGCGCCAGCAGCTCATACGGGGGGGGATTGGAGACCCAGTACTTC	CASSSYGGGLETQYF
TRBV7-2	once	-	TRBJ2-7	TGTGCCAGCAGCTTAACTAGGTACGAGCAGTACTTC	CASSLTRYEQYF
TRBV5-1	-	TRBD1	TRBJ2-3	TGCGCCAGCAGCCCCAATCAGGGTCGCCCTTTCGGGGACAGGGTGTGGGCAGATACGCAGTATTTT	CASSPNQGRPFGDRVWADTQYF
TRBV6-5	-	-	TRBJ2-3	TGTGCCAGCGCCCCAGGGGACAGCACAGATACGCAGTATTTT	CASAPGDSTDTQYF
TRBV2	once	TRBD2	TRBJ2-6	TGTGCCAGCAGTGCGGCGGGAGGGCCGTCTGGGGCCAACGTCCTGACTTTC	CASSAAGGPSGANVLTF
TRBV6-5	-	-	TRBJ1-6	TGTGCCAGCAGTTGGGATCCACGGGGGAATTCACCCCTCCACTTT	CASSWDPRGNSPLHF
TRBV10-3	-	-	TRBJ1-5	TGTGCCATCAGTGACAATGCAGGCAATCAGCCCCAGCATTTT	CAISDNAGNQPQHF
TRBV7-2	-	TRBD1	TRBJ1-1	TGTGCCAGCAGCCCGACAGGGATTAACACTGAAGCTTTCTTT	CASSPTGINTEAFF
TRBV2	few	-	TRBJ2-3	TGTGCCAGCAGTGTGACTAGTTCTTGGGATACGCAGTATTTT	CASSVTSSWDTQYF
TRBV2	-	TRBD2	TRBJ2-7	TGTGCCAGCAGCGGACTAGCGGGAGCGTCCGAGCAGTACTTC	CASSGLAGASEQYF
TRBV4-1	-	-	TRBJ1-5	TGCGCCAGCAGCCAAGATCCAAATCAGCCCCAGCATTTT	CASSQDPNQPQHF
TRBV11-2	-	TRBD2	TRBJ2-2	TGTGCCAGCAGCTTACTACCCTATGGACTAGCGGGCCCCGGGGAGCTGTTTTTT	CASSLLPYGLAGPGELFF
TRBV9	once	TRBD2	TRBJ2-1	TGTGCCAGCAGCGGGAGCGGGAGCTCCTACAATGAGCAGTTCTTC	CASSGSGSSYNEQFF
TRBV5-1	once	TRBD2	TRBJ2-7	TGCGCCAGCAGCTTAGGGACTAGCGGATCCTACGAGCAGTACTTC	CASSLGTSGSYEQYF
TRBV14	-	TRBD2	TRBJ2-2	TGTGCCAGCAAAACGGGACTAAACACCGGGGAGCTGTTTTTT	CASKTGLNTGELFF
TRBV9	-	-	TRBJ1-2	TGTGCCAGCAGCTCCAAGCCCTTCCGGGGGGGCGGCTACACCTTC	CASSSKPFRGGGYTF
TRBV7-9	-	-	TRBJ1-2	TGTGCCAGCAGCCCCCGGGAGACGAACTATGGCTACACCTTC	CASSPRETNYGYTF
TRBV6-1	-	-	TRBJ1-2	TGCTTTCGGGGGGGAGGATATGGCTACACCTTC	CFRGGGYGYTF
TRBV2	-	TRBD1	TRBJ1-2	TGTGCCAGCCTCTTCGCAGGGGGATATGGCTACACCTTC	CASLFAGGYGYTF
TRBV9	few	TRBD2	TRBJ2-5	TGTGCCAGCAGCGCGGGACTAGCGGGAGAGACCCAGTACTTC	CASSAGLAGETQYF
TRBV5-1	-	-	TRBJ1-2	TGCGCCAGCAGCTTGGGGTCGCCAGGGAATGGCTACACCTTC	CASSLGSPGNGYTF
TRBV5-4	-	TRBD1	TRBJ2-3	TGTGCCAGCAGCATGACAGGGGGATATAGCACAGATACGCAGTATTTT	CASSMTGGYSTDTQYF
TRBV19	-	TRBD2	TRBJ2-1	TGTGCCAGTAAAGCGGGGCGCCGGTCCCCCAGTGAAGAGCAGTTCTTC	CASKAGRRSPSEEQFF
TRBV7-3	few	-	TRBJ2-5	TGTGCCAGCAGCTTCCAAGGGGGAGGGGGGACGGAGACCCAGTACTTC	CASSFQGGGGTETQYF
TRBV11-2	-	-	TRBJ1-2	TGTGCCAGCAGCTTAGACTACGGGTGGGGAGTGGAGGGCTACACCTTC	CASSLDYGWGVEGYTF
TRBV5-1	-	TRBD2	TRBJ2-7	TGCGCCAGCAGCTTGGCTTCTAGCGGGGGGGCCCACGAGCAGTACTTC	CASSLASSGGAHEQYF
TRBV27	few	-	TRBJ2-5	TGTGCCAGCAGTTTAGGGGGTAGGGACAACTATATCGGGGAGACCCAGTACTTC	CASSLGGRDNYIGETQYF
TRBV5-1	-	-	TRBJ2-5	TGCGCCAGCAGCTTGGCCGAAGAGACCCAGTACTTC	CASSLAEETQYF
TRBV20-1	-	-	TRBJ1-2	TGCAGTGCTAGTATCTACGGCTACACCTTC	CSASIYGYTF
TRBV5-4	-	TRBD2	TRBJ2-3	TGTGCCAGCAGCTCCTCCGTAGCGGGAGGTGGGGCAGATACGCAGTATTTT	CASSSSVAGGGADTQYF
TRBV28	few	-	TRBJ2-3	TGTGCCAGCAGTTCCCACAGACTAGAAACGCAGTATTTT	CASSSHRLETQYF
TRBV5-6	-	-	TRBJ2-5	TGTGCCAGCAGCCCCGGGACTCAAGAGACCCAGTACTTC	CASSPGTQETQYF
TRBV19	few	TRBD2	TRBJ2-5	TGTGCCAGTAGTATTACAGGCGGGGGGATAGAGACCCAGTACTTC	CASSITGGGIETQYF
TRBV27	-	-	TRBJ2-5	TGTGCCAGCAGTTTAAGACGGAGGGAGACCCAGTACTTC	CASSLRRRETQYF
TRBV7-8	-	TRBD1	TRBJ2-6	TGTGCCAGCAGCCCTAGGGGACAGTTGAGCTCTGGGGCCAACGTCCTGACTTTC	CASSPRGQLSSGANVLTF
TRBV9	-	TRBD2	TRBJ2-5	TGTGCCAGCAGCTCACCTAACGCGGGGGGCAGGGAGACCCAGTACTTC	CASSSPNAGGRETQYF
TRBV9	-	-	TRBJ2-5	TGTGCCAGCAGCGTAGGAGGGGGCGGGGGGCGAGAGACCCAGTACTTC	CASSVGGGGGRETQYF
TRBV9	-	-	TRBJ1-2	TGTGCCAGCAGCCTAGATCCACAGGGCTATGGCTACACCTTC	CASSLDPQGYGYTF
TRBV10-1	few	-	TRBJ2-5	TGCGCCAGCAGTGATCGACAGGACTCAGCTCAGACCCAGTACTTC	CASSDRQDSAQTQYF
TRBV11-3	-	-	TRBJ1-1	TGTGCCAGCAGCGGGGCCCTGGACACTGAAGCTTTCTTT	CASSGALDTEAFF
TRBV7-3	-	-	TRBJ1-2	TGTGCCAGCAGCCTGGCGGGGGGGGAGGGCTACACCTTC	CASSLAGGEGYTF
TRBV5-6	-	-	TRBJ1-1	TGTGCCAGCAGCTTGGTTAGGGGCAGGAACACTGAAGCTTTCTTT	CASSLVRGRNTEAFF
TRBV6-1	-	-	TRBJ2-2	TGTGCCAGCAGTGAAATCGGACTCCTGAACACCGGGGAGCTGTTTTTT	CASSEIGLLNTGELFF